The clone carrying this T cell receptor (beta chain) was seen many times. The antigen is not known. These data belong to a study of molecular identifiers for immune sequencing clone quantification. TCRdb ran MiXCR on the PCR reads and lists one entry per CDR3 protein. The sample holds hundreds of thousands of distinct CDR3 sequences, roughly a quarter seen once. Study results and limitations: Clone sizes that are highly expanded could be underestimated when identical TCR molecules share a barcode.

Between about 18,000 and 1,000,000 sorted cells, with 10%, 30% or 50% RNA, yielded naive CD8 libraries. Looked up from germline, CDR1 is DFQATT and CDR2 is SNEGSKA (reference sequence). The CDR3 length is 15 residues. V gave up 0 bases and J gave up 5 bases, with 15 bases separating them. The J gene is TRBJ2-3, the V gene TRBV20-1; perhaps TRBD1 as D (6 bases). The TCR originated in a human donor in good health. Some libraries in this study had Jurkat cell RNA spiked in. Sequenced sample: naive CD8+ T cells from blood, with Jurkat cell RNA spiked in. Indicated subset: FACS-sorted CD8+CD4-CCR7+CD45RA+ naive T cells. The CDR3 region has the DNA TGCAGTGCTAGAGACGAGGGGGAGTCTCAAGATACGCAGTATTTT. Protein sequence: CSARDEGESQDTQYF.